The 2 T cell receptor beta chains below were found in one sample sequenced in a study of STAT3 mutations in large granular lymphocyte leukemia (dated by TCRdb to between 2018 and 2021). What the authors observed across the whole study: Every T-LGLL patient showed at least one immunodominant TCRbeta clonotype, and about half showed multiple immunodominant subclonotypes.

Receptor libraries were prepared by the immunoSEQ multiplex PCR assay. Imported from immuneACCESS, the table was reduced by TCRdb to in-frame sequences with V and J called. These copies leave out some clones; in studies compared against another copy, an unresolved V gene accounts for under half, and the cause of the remainder is not known. The sample table records about 42,000 clones; about 81% of these occur just once. Approximately 0.39% of the sample is held by the ten biggest clonotypes. No cognate antigen is known for these TCRs. The source material was PBMCs. The receptors here all came from a human donor with T large granular lymphocyte leukemia. Some clones in this sample may be carry-over from other donors' samples.

The chain recombines TRBV2 with TRBJ1-2, with D perhaps TRBD1 (6 bases). Trimming took off 7 bases at V and 2 bases at J, with 29 bases between the two ends. This CDR3 has 19 amino acids. Germline V lookup: CDR1 SNHLY, CDR2 FYNNEI. For the CDR3, the DNA is TGTGCCAGCAAGGGTGGAACGGGTTTCAGGGGAGACGGGAACTATGGCTACACCTTC. It encodes CASKGGTGFRGDGNYGYTF.

The J gene is TRBJ1-2, the V gene TRBV7-9; the D gene is possibly TRBD1 (5 bases). The CDR3 runs to 12 residues. The V and J ends lost 6 bases and 9 bases respectively, with 14 bases between them. CDR1 and CDR2 from the germline V gene are SEHNR and FQNEAQ (reference sequence). The CDR3 nucleotides read TGTGCCAGCAGGGACATCGCCGGGAGCTACACCTTC. Its protein is CASRDIAGSYTF.